These 29 T cell receptor beta chains were sequenced from one sample in a study of control samples from healthy donors and cancer patients. TCRdb keeps only in-frame clones here, not all; method: immunoSEQ multiplex PCR. The sample holds over 100,000 clones, around 88% seen once. Material for sequencing was blood. The receptors here all came from a woman aged 50 to 65 in good health.

The rearrangement joins TRBV5-6 to TRBJ1-1; D perhaps matches TRBD1 (6 bases). The germline CDR1 and CDR2 sequences are SGHDT and YYEEEE. Trimming pared 4 bases from V and 3 bases from J, leaving 10 bases between. The CDR3 is 13 amino acids. CDR3 DNA sequence: TGTGCCAGCAGCGAGGGGGTTGACACTGAAGCTTTCTTT. Its protein is CASSEGVDTEAFF.

The rearrangement joins TRBV2 to TRBJ2-5; perhaps TRBD2 as D (5 bases). The V gene lost 6 bases and the J gene lost 5 bases, with 16 bases spanning the gap. Germline loops: CDR1 SNHLY, CDR2 FYNNEI. This CDR3 spans 14 amino acids. The DNA for the CDR3 is TGTGCCAGCAGGAGGGCAGGCGTAACGGAGACCCAGTACTTC. It translates to CASRRAGVTETQYF.

The chain links TRBV7-3 to TRBJ1-3, with TRBD1 matching 10 bases. V trimming: 2 bases; J trimming: 0 bases; junction bases outside the gene matches: 10. Germline V gene lookup returns CDR1 SGHTA and CDR2 FQGTGA. The CDR3 contains 19 residues. CDR3 protein: CASSLGGQGLIGSGNTIYF. The DNA of the CDR3 is TGTGCCAGCAGCTTAGGGGGACAGGGGTTGATCGGCTCTGGAAACACCATATATTTT. Variable domain in full (rest from reference TRBV7-3 and TRBJ1-3): GAGVSQTPSNKVTEKGKYVELRCDPISGHTALYWYRQSLGQGPEFLIYFQGTGAADDSGLPNDRFFAVRPEGSVSTLKIQRTERGDSAVYLCASSLGGQGLIGSGNTIYFGEGSWLTVV.

The count of this clone is one. J is TRBJ1-4 and V is TRBV25-1; D call uncertain. V lost 5 bases and J 3 bases, leaving 13 bases between the germline ends. CDR1 is MGHDK, CDR2 SYGVNS, per germline. CDR3 size: 15 residues. DNA for the CDR3: TGTGCCAGCAGTAAAAATGAGCGGGCTAATGAAAAACTGTTTTTT. Protein sequence: CASSKNERANEKLFF.

The table lists this clone with a count of one. The chain carries TRBV6-6 and TRBJ2-5; D tentatively reads TRBD1 or TRBD2 (5 bases each). The CDR3 totals 15 residues. Germline V gene sequence: CDR1 MNHNY, CDR2 SVGAGI (reference sequence). Deletions cut 4 bases from V and 3 bases from J, with 15 bases between. The CDR3 sequence is CASSSQGDPKETQYF. In DNA, the CDR3 is TGTGCCAGCAGTTCGCAGGGAGACCCCAAAGAGACCCAGTACTTC.

Of note for this clone: The sample has other DNA sequences that encode this CDR3 too. The gene calls are TRBV4-3 and TRBJ2-1, with 9 bases that match TRBD2. This CDR3 region has 16 residues. CDR1 and CDR2 (germline): LGHNA, YSLEER. V lost 0 bases, J lost 0 bases, and 0 bases stayed unmatched. The CDR3 sequence is CASSQDSGSSYNEQFF. DNA for the CDR3: TGCGCCAGCAGCCAAGATAGCGGGAGCTCCTACAATGAGCAGTTCTTC.

The chain is built from TRBV7-2 and TRBJ2-2; D remains unclear. V was trimmed by 0 bases and J by 1 base, leaving 9 bases between them. The CDR3 runs to 16 residues. CDR1 is SGHTA and CDR2 is FQGNSA in the germline V gene. The CDR3 sequence is CASSLARAGNTGELFF. CDR3 sequence (DNA): TGTGCCAGCAGCTTAGCTCGAGCAGGGAACACCGGGGAGCTGTTTTTT.

This clone was observed once. DNA of the CDR3: TGTGCCAGTACCCTCCGCGTAGGAGCCGCGCAGTATTTT. Protein sequence: CASTLRVGAAQYF. V gene TRBV19 combines with J gene TRBJ2-3; D unclear. Trimming removed 7 bases at V and 10 bases at J, with 18 bases between. This CDR3 region has 13 residues. Germline CDR1 reads LNHDA; CDR2 reads SQIVND (reference sequence). Complete variable domain (other parts from reference TRBV19 and TRBJ2-3): DGGITQSPKYLFRKEGQNVTLSCEQNLNHDAMYWYRQDPGQGLRLIYYSQIVNDFQKGDIAEGYSVSREKKESFPLTVTSAQKNPTAFYLCASTLRVGAAQYFGPGTRLTVL.

V gene TRBV2 combines with J gene TRBJ1-2, with 8 bases identical to TRBD1. Trimming removed 6 bases from V and 5 bases from J; junction bases left unmatched: 5. The CDR3 has 13 amino acids. CDR1 and CDR2 from the germline V gene are SNHLY and FYNNEI. In nucleotides, the CDR3 is TGTGCCAGCAGAGGACAGGGCACTTATGGCTACACCTTC. Its protein is CASRGQGTYGYTF.

V gene TRBV2 combines with J gene TRBJ2-7; 9 bases line up with TRBD2. The germline V gene encodes CDR1 SNHLY and CDR2 FYNNEI. V shed 3 bases, J shed 2 bases, and the junction held 8 bases outside the gene matches. CDR3 length equals 16 residues. Written as DNA, the CDR3 is TGTGCCAGCAGTGAGGGGGGTCTAGCGGGGCCCTACGAGCAGTACGTC. Translated, it gives CASSEGGLAGPYEQYV.

The chain employs TRBV30 and TRBJ1-5, with D uncertain. The CDR3 runs 13 residues. The V gene lost 2 bases and the J gene lost 2 bases, with 7 bases spanning the gap. Germline V lookup: CDR1 GTSNPN, CDR2 SVGIG (reference sequence). CDR3 sequence (DNA): TGTGCCTGGAGTATGGGAGGCAATCAGCCCCAGCATTTT. Its protein product is CAWSMGGNQPQHF.

The chain recombines TRBV9 with TRBJ2-5; the match to TRBD2 covers 9 bases. The CDR3 length is 17 residues. Trimming took 3 bases from V and 1 from J; bases not matched to a gene: 10. Per germline, CDR1 SGDLS and CDR2 YYNGEE. CDR3 bases: TGTGCCAGCAGCGCCAGTGGGCTAGCGGGGCGCCAAGAGACCCAGTACTTC. It specifies CASSASGLAGRQETQYF. The whole variable domain, filled in from reference TRBV9 and TRBJ2-5, reads DSGVTQTPKHLITATGQRVTLRCSPRSGDLSVYWYQQSLDQGLQFLIQYYNGEERAKGNILERFSAQQFPDLHSELNLSSLELGDSALYFCASSASGLAGRQETQYFGPGTRLLVL.

This clone was counted between two and nine times. The chain employs TRBV18 and TRBJ1-5, with D uncertain. The CDR3 is made up of 13 amino acids. The ends were cut back, 8 bases at V and 1 base at J, with 9 bases in the middle. In germline, CDR1 is KGHSH, CDR2 LQKENI. DNA of the CDR3: TGTGCCAGCCGAGTGAACAGCAATCAGCCCCAGCATTTT. Translating it yields CASRVNSNQPQHF.

The count of this clone is one. The genes are TRBV5-6 and TRBJ2-3, with 11 nucleotides matching TRBD2. Unmatched junction bases numbered 5, after V lost 2 bases and J lost 3 bases. CDR3 length: 16 residues. CDR1 and CDR2 from the germline V gene are SGHDT and YYEEEE. CDR3 nucleotides: TGTGCCAGCAGCTTACTAGCGGGAGTTCCAACAGATACGCAGTATTTT. Residues: CASSLLAGVPTDTQYF. The variable domain in full, completed from reference TRBV5-6 and TRBJ2-3, reads DAGVTQSPTHLIKTRGQQVTLRCSPKSGHDTVSWYQQALGQGPQFIFQYYEEEERQRGNFPDRFSGHQFPNYSSELNVNALLLGDSALYLCASSLLAGVPTDTQYFGPGTRLTVL.

The J gene is TRBJ1-1, the V gene TRBV6-5; the match to TRBD1 covers 7 bases. Germline V lookup: CDR1 MNHEY, CDR2 SVGAGI. The junction had 10 bases not matched to a gene; V was cut back by 6 bases and J by 6 bases. CDR3 length: 14 residues. The CDR3 DNA is TGTGCCAGCAGCGCCCGGCAGGGGACAGCTGAAGCTTTCTTT. Translated: CASSARQGTAEAFF.

This sequence joins TRBV9 and TRBJ1-1, with 7 nucleotides matching TRBD1. V lost 5 bases and J lost 4; bases outside the gene matches: 8. CDR3 size: 14 residues. CDR1 and CDR2 from the germline V gene are SGDLS and YYNGEE. The CDR3 loop reads CASSPRQGGTEAFF. CDR3 sequence (DNA): TGTGCCAGCAGTCCCCGACAGGGAGGCACTGAAGCTTTCTTT.

The chain recombines TRBV9 with TRBJ1-6; tentatively, D is TRBD1 (6 bases). The germline V gene has CDR1 SGDLS and CDR2 YYNGEE. The germline V and J ends were trimmed by 3 bases and 0 bases, with 10 bases remaining between them. The CDR3 spans 16 residues. The CDR3 coding sequence is TGTGCCAGCAGCGCTAAAGGGGGCTCCTATAATTCACCCCTCCACTTT. Protein product: CASSAKGGSYNSPLHF.

The chain links TRBV7-3 to TRBJ2-1; 11 nucleotides agree with TRBD2. Per the germline V gene, CDR1 is SGHTA and CDR2 is FQGTGA. CDR3 length equals 17 residues. V lost 0 bases, J lost 8 bases, and 9 bases stayed unmatched. The CDR3 reads CASSLTATSGGNDEQFF. The CDR3 DNA reads TGTGCCAGCAGCTTAACGGCAACTAGCGGGGGCAATGATGAGCAGTTCTTC.

This rearrangement joins TRBV19 to TRBJ1-4; 11 bases are a match to TRBD1. Germline trimming cut 4 bases from V and 7 bases from J; bases unmatched to any gene: 8. The germline gives CDR1 LNHDA, CDR2 SQIVND (reference sequence). The CDR3 is made up of 16 amino acids. The CDR3 region is CASSSLPGQGGEKLFF. As DNA, the CDR3 is TGTGCCAGTAGTAGCCTCCCGGGACAGGGGGGTGAAAAACTGTTTTTT.

The chain recombines TRBV2 with TRBJ2-5; D not certain. The CDR3 covers 11 residues. V lost 4 bases, J lost 5 bases, and 5 bases lay in between. CDR1 and CDR2 (germline): SNHLY, FYNNEI. Here the CDR3 DNA reads TGTGCCAGCAGTGCTATGGAGACCCAGTACTTC. Its translation is CASSAMETQYF.

The chain links TRBV19 to TRBJ1-5; 8 bases map to TRBD1. CDR3 length equals 16 residues. With V trimmed by 5 bases and J by 7 bases, 13 bases remained unmatched. From germline, CDR1 is LNHDA and CDR2 SQIVND (reference sequence). DNA of the CDR3: TGTGCCAGTAGTCCCCTCGACAGGGGAAGGGAGCAGCCCCAGCATTTT. Protein sequence: CASSPLDRGREQPQHF.

CDR3 protein: CSVGQGNTGELFF. The CDR3 DNA is TGCAGCGTGGGCCAGGGTAACACCGGGGAGCTGTTTTTT. The chain employs TRBV29-1 and TRBJ2-2, with a weak D call TRBD1 (5 bases). The germline CDR1 and CDR2 sequences are SQVTM and ANQGSEA. The germline V and J ends were trimmed by 6 bases and 2 bases, with 10 bases remaining between them. The CDR3 contains 13 residues.

This clone was counted a single time. V is TRBV4-3 and J is TRBJ2-5, with 8 bases aligning to TRBD2. CDR3 length equals 12 residues. Germline CDR1 LGHNA, CDR2 YSLEER. The V segment lost 0 bases and the J segment 9 bases; nucleotides outside the gene matches: 0. The CDR3 nucleotides are TGCGCCAGCAGCCAAGACGGGGGGGCCCAGTACTTC. Protein: CASSQDGGAQYF.

This chain uses TRBV3-1 (or the pseudogene TRBV3-2) with TRBJ2-7, with 9 positions matching TRBD1. Germline V gene data show CDR1 as LGHDT and CDR2 as YNNKEL (reference sequence). The CDR3 loop spans 15 amino acids. V lost 4 bases and J lost 2; bases outside the gene matches: 6. The CDR3 sequence: CASSRSDRGPYEQYF. CDR3 nucleotides: TGTGCCAGCAGCCGGTCGGACAGGGGACCCTACGAGCAGTACTTC.

This chain uses TRBV24-1 with TRBJ2-3; TRBD2 matches 7 bases. CDR1 and CDR2 (germline): KGHDR, SFDVKD. The CDR3 totals 15 residues. V lost 1 base and J lost 2; bases outside the gene matches: 2. The CDR3 sequence: CATSDFSGNTDTQYF. The CDR3 nucleotides are TGTGCCACCAGTGATTTCAGCGGGAACACAGATACGCAGTATTTT.

This rearrangement joins TRBV7-2 to TRBJ2-2; TRBD2 matches 8 bases. V lost 0 bases to trimming and J lost 0 bases; unmatched junction nucleotides: 6. Looked up from germline, CDR1 is SGHTA and CDR2 is FQGNSA. CDR3 length: 18 amino acids. The CDR3 nucleotides are TGTGCCAGCAGCTTAGCCGGGACTAGTCCCCCGAACACCGGGGAGCTGTTTTTT. Residues: CASSLAGTSPPNTGELFF.

The chain links TRBV7-3 to TRBJ2-5, with a tentative D call TRBD2 (5 bases). CDR3 length equals 15 residues. The V end was cut by 5 bases, the J end by 2 bases, with 15 bases between. In germline, CDR1 is SGHTA, CDR2 FQGTGA. The CDR3, as DNA: TGTGCCAGCAGCCCAGGACTCACCAGACAAGAGACCCAGTACTTC. Protein sequence: CASSPGLTRQETQYF.

The chain links TRBV7-9 to TRBJ2-1, with D perhaps matching TRBD1 or TRBD2 (5 bases each). The V and J ends lost 0 bases and 4 bases respectively, with 13 bases between them. Looked up from germline, CDR1 is SEHNR and CDR2 is FQNEAQ (reference sequence). The CDR3 loop spans 16 amino acids. DNA for the CDR3: TGTGCCAGCAGCTTAGCGGGACGAGGGCAGTACAATGAGCAGTTCTTC. Translating it yields CASSLAGRGQYNEQFF.

This chain links TRBV30 with TRBJ2-1; maybe TRBD2 (5 bases). In germline, CDR1 is GTSNPN, CDR2 SVGIG (reference sequence). Trimming took off 3 bases at V and 7 bases at J, with 13 bases between the two ends. This CDR3 has 13 residues. The CDR3: CAWRADGENEQFF. The CDR3 DNA reads as TGTGCCTGGAGGGCCGATGGGGAGAATGAGCAGTTCTTC.